This TCR beta chain was sequenced during a study of blood T cell repertoires in COVID-19. CDR3 length: 15 amino acids. Germline lookup yields CDR1 SGHNT and CDR2 YENEEA. Trimming took 6 bases from V and 9 from J, leaving 24 bases between them. Sequencing used immunoSEQ multiplex PCR; TCRdb keeps in-frame clones, though not all of them. The sample includes over 200,000 clones, 87% of them seen just once. The sequenced sample was PBMCs or T cells enriched from blood (not recorded which). J is TRBJ2-7 and V is TRBV11-3; D perhaps matches TRBD1 (5 bases). This clonotype was sampled from a man aged 18 to 30 with acute COVID-19. Here the CDR3 DNA reads TGTGCCAGCAGAGGGATGGGGCGGAGTCGGTGGGTGCAGTACTTC. Its protein product is CASRGMGRSRWVQYF.